This entry describes one T cell receptor (beta chain). Original methodology: Reference gene primer amplification in the assay estimated nucleated cell counts. Measured with immunoSEQ multiplex PCR; TCRdb has only the in-frame clones, and not every one. V and J calls and clone size are copied from that table; D and trimming were computed from the DNA. The profile shows roughly 130,000 clones, about 90% of them singletons. The CDR3 has 13 amino acids. The germline V and J ends were trimmed by 10 bases and 7 bases, with 16 bases remaining between them. Germline V gene sequence: CDR1 KGHDR, CDR2 SFDVKD. The sample originates from a study of blood T cell repertoires in COVID-19. Study information: The United States, Italy and Spain were the sources of the acute and convalescent COVID-19 samples. Sample material is recorded as cDNA or gDNA derived from T cells, B-cell-depleted T cells, or PBMCs.

This chain joins TRBV24-1 and TRBJ2-1, with D tentatively TRBD2 (6 bases). The TCR sequence derives from a woman aged 55-69 years with acute or convalescent COVID-19. The sequencing input was peripheral blood. CDR3 protein: CATSASARNEQFF. The CDR3 DNA follows: TGTGCCACATCGGCTAGCGCCCGGAATGAGCAGTTCTTC.